This TCR beta chain is drawn from a study of molecular identifiers for immune sequencing clone quantification. Per germline, CDR1 LNHDA and CDR2 SQIVND (reference sequence). The V end lost 1 base, the J end lost 2 bases, and 12 bases lay between the germline ends. The CDR3 length is 15 residues. This clonotype occurred many times. Using its own MiXCR run on the PCR reads, TCRdb lists one record per CDR3 protein. The table lists some 320,000 distinct CDR3 sequences, 20% to 25% of them singletons. The sequence came from a human donor in good health. Some libraries in this study had Jurkat cell RNA spiked in. What was sequenced was naive CD8+ T cells from blood, with Jurkat cell RNA spiked in. As for subset: FACS-sorted CD8+CD4-CCR7+CD45RA+ naive T cells. The V gene is TRBV19, the J gene TRBJ2-7; TRBD1 or TRBD2 may be the D gene (5 bases each). CDR3 protein: CASSIARDAAYEQYF. The CDR3 coding sequence is TGTGCCAGTAGTATAGCCCGGGACGCAGCCTACGAGCAGTACTTC.